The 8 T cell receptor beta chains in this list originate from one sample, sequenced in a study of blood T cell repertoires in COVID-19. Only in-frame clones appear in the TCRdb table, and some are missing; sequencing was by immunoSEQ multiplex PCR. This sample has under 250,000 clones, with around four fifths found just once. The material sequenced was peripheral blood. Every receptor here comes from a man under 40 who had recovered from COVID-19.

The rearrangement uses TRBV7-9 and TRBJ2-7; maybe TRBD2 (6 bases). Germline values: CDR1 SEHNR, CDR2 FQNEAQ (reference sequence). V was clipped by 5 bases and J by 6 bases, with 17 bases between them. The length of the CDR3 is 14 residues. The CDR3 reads CASSPPGLGLEQYF. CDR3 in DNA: TGTGCCAGCAGCCCCCCGGGACTGGGGCTCGAGCAGTACTTC. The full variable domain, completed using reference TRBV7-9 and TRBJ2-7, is DTGVSQNPRHKITKRGQNVTFRCDPISEHNRLYWYRQTLGQGPEFLTYFQNEAQLEKSRLLSDRFSAERPKGSFSTLEIQRTEQGDSAMYLCASSPPGLGLEQYFGPGTRLTVT.

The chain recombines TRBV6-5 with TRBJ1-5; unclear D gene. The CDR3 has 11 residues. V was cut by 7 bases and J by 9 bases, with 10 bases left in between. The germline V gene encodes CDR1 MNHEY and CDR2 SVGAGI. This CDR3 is CASTHLGPQHF. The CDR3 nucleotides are TGTGCCAGCACCCATCTCGGGCCCCAGCATTTT.

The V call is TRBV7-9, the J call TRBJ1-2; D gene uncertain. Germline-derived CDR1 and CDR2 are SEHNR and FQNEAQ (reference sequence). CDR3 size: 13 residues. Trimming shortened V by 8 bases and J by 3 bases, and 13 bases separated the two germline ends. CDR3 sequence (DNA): TGTGCCAGCTCCGGGAACTTGGACTATGGCTACACCTTC. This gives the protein CASSGNLDYGYTF.

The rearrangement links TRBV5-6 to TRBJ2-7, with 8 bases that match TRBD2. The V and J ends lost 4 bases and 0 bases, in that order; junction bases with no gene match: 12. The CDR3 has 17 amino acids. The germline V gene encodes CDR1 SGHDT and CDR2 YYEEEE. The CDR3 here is CASSPRHRGGSSYEQYF. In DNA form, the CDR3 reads TGTGCCAGCAGCCCGCGACATCGCGGGGGGAGCTCCTACGAGCAGTACTTC.

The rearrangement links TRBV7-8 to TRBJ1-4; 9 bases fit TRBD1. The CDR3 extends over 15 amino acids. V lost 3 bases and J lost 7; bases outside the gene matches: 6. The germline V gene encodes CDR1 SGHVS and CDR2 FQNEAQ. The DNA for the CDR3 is TGTGCCAGCAGCTTTCGAGGGGACAGGGTTGAAAAACTGTTTTTT. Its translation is CASSFRGDRVEKLFF.

CDR3 nucleotide sequence: TGCGCCAGCAGCCGAACCATGGGGGGAAGTTCCTACGAGCAGTACTTC. Translation gives CASSRTMGGSSYEQYF. The chain carries TRBV4-1 and TRBJ2-7; possible D gene TRBD2, 6 bases. V gave up 4 bases and J gave up 1 base, with 17 bases separating them. The CDR3 spans 16 residues. Germline V gene data show CDR1 as MGHRA and CDR2 as YSYEKL.

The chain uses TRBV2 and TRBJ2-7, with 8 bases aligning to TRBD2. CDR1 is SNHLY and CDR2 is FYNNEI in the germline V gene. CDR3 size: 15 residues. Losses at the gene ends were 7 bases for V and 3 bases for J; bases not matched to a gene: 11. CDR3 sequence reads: CASKLSPSGLYEQYF. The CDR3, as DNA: TGTGCCAGCAAATTGAGTCCTAGCGGGCTCTACGAGCAGTACTTC.

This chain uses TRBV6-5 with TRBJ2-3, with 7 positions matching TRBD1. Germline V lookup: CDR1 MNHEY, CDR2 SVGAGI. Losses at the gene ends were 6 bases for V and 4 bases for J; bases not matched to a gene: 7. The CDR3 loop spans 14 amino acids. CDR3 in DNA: TGTGCCAGCAGGTTAGGGGGCCGAGCAGATACGCAGTATTTT. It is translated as CASRLGGRADTQYF.